The next 29 T cell receptor beta chains were all read from a single sample in a study of technical replicates of blood from several donors. This table comes from immunoSEQ multiplex PCR, and its TCRdb copy is limited to in-frame clones, with some not included. The data show about 80,000 clones, just under 95% seen once. Sequenced sample: T cells isolated from PBMCs. Source of these receptors: a human donor in good health.

The chain couples TRBV6-1 to TRBJ2-7; TRBD1 might be the D (6 bases). This CDR3 is 13 amino acids long. Germline CDR1 MNHNS, CDR2 SASEGT. Trimming removed 5 bases at V and 3 bases at J, with 11 bases between. The CDR3 loop reads CASSSDRYYEQYF. In DNA, the CDR3 is TGTGCCAGCAGTTCCGACAGGTACTACGAGCAGTACTTC.

This clone was found once. This chain joins TRBV7-2 and TRBJ2-1; 9 bases are shared with TRBD2. V trimming: 3 bases; J trimming: 9 bases; junction bases outside the gene matches: 18. CDR3 length: 18 residues. The V gene's germline CDR1 is SGHTA and CDR2 FQGNSA. DNA of the CDR3: TGTGCCAGCAGCTTCCAGGGTATGGGGCTAGCGGGACGTGGTGAGCAGTTCTTC. It codes for CASSFQGMGLAGRGEQFF.

The gene calls are TRBV5-8 and TRBJ2-5; D not resolved. The CDR3 contains 12 residues. Trimming shortened V by 4 bases and J by 7 bases, and 11 bases separated the two germline ends. Germline CDR1 is SGHTS and CDR2 is YDEGEE. In DNA, the CDR3 is TGTGCCAGCAGCCTTAGTCGGGTGACCCAGTACTTC. Translating it yields CASSLSRVTQYF.

V usage is TRBV4-3 and J usage is TRBJ1-5; D is possibly TRBD1 (5 bases). In germline, CDR1 is LGHNA, CDR2 YSLEER. This CDR3 is 15 amino acids long. V lost 4 bases, J lost 6 bases, and 16 bases lay in between. DNA of the CDR3: TGCGCCAGCAGCCCCGCGGGGCACCCCCGTCAGCCCCAGCATTTT. Amino acid sequence: CASSPAGHPRQPQHF.

V gene TRBV14 combines with J gene TRBJ1-1; D not resolved. The CDR3 has 15 residues. V lost 0 bases, J lost 7 bases, and 15 bases lay in between. The germline gives CDR1 SGHDN, CDR2 FVKESK. For the CDR3, the DNA is TGTGCCAGCAGCCAAGATATTAACTTTAGGAGTGAAGCTTTCTTT. This gives the protein CASSQDINFRSEAFF.

The chain combines TRBV5-1 with TRBJ2-1; TRBD2 matches 14 bases. The germline gives CDR1 SGHRS, CDR2 YFSETQ. This CDR3 spans 21 amino acids. V dropped 0 bases and J dropped 3; count of bases not matched to a gene: 14. The CDR3 spells CASSLASIGTSGRNYYNEQFF. Here the CDR3 DNA reads TGCGCCAGCAGCTTGGCCAGCATAGGGACTAGCGGGAGAAATTACTACAATGAGCAGTTCTTC.

This sequence joins TRBV9 and TRBJ2-1; 9 nucleotides align to TRBD2. Germline V gives CDR1 SGDLS, CDR2 YYNGEE. V was pared by 4 bases and J by 0 bases, with 5 bases of the junction left unmatched. The length of the CDR3 is 16 residues. The CDR3 nucleotides read TGTGCCAGCAGCCCGGGACTAGCCAGCTCCTACAATGAGCAGTTCTTC. Translating it yields CASSPGLASSYNEQFF.

This chain links TRBV11-2 with TRBJ2-7, with 7 bases lining up with TRBD2. The CDR3 spans 14 residues. Germline V CDR1 and CDR2: SGHAT, FQNNGV. Trimming removed 3 bases from V and 2 bases from J; junction bases left unmatched: 4. The CDR3 nucleotides are TGTGCCAGCAGCTTGGGAGGGAGGGCCTACGAGCAGTACTTC. This translates into CASSLGGRAYEQYF.

The chain couples TRBV11-3 to TRBJ2-7; 9 nucleotides match TRBD1. CDR1 is SGHNT and CDR2 is YENEEA in the germline V gene. The CDR3 sequence is 15 residues long. Germline trimming cut 5 bases from V and 1 base from J; bases unmatched to any gene: 6. The CDR3 DNA reads TGTGCCAGCAGCCCTGGAGGACAGGGGTCCTACGAGCAGTACTTC. Protein: CASSPGGQGSYEQYF.

The chain joins TRBV12-5 to TRBJ2-3; 10 bases fit TRBD2. The CDR3 has 18 residues. Germline V gene lookup returns CDR1 LGHNT and CDR2 FRNRAP. J gave up 6 bases and V 1 base, and 13 bases lay outside the gene matches. CDR3 amino acids: CASGLGIREREGRDTQYF. The CDR3 DNA reads TGTGCTAGTGGTTTGGGTATCAGAGAGCGGGAGGGCCGGGATACGCAGTATTTT.

This chain joins TRBV7-8 and TRBJ2-1, with 7 bases identical to TRBD1. This CDR3 contains 17 residues. Trimming cost V 5 bases and J 7 bases; bases outside gene matches: 17. Per germline, CDR1 SGHVS and CDR2 FQNEAQ. CDR3 amino acids: CASSPPDPPNRGNEQFF. CDR3 DNA: TGTGCCAGCAGCCCCCCAGACCCCCCAAACAGGGGTAATGAGCAGTTCTTC.

The chain uses TRBV5-1 and TRBJ2-3, with 7 bases fitting TRBD2. The CDR3 is 16 residues long. The V gene end was trimmed by 0 bases and the J gene end by 1 base; junction bases not matched to a gene: 5. Germline V lookup: CDR1 SGHRS, CDR2 YFSETQ. CDR3 amino acids: CASSLAPAGGTDTQYF. The CDR3 DNA is TGCGCCAGCAGCTTGGCCCCGGCGGGAGGCACAGATACGCAGTATTTT.

In its sample, this clone was seen a few times. V is TRBV19 and J is TRBJ1-1, with D unresolved. The CDR3 extends over 12 amino acids. Per germline, CDR1 LNHDA and CDR2 SQIVND (reference sequence). V lost 5 bases, J lost 5 bases, and 9 bases lay in between. CDR3 amino acids: CASSLGRTEAFF. The DNA for the CDR3 is TGTGCCAGTAGTCTGGGCCGGACTGAAGCTTTCTTT.

This clone was found once. This rearrangement joins TRBV6-5 to TRBJ2-4; 7 positions match TRBD1. The CDR3 totals 12 residues. From germline, CDR1 is MNHEY and CDR2 SVGAGI. V lost 6 bases to trimming and J lost 9 bases; unmatched junction nucleotides: 5. The CDR3 is CASRQGSGIQYF. The CDR3 bases are TGTGCCAGCAGACAGGGGTCGGGCATTCAGTACTTC.

V usage is TRBV7-2 and J usage is TRBJ1-1, with D tentatively TRBD1 (6 bases). V was trimmed by 2 bases and J by 1 base, leaving 8 bases between them. From germline, CDR1 is SGHTA and CDR2 FQGNSA. This CDR3 is built from 14 residues. This chain's CDR3 is CASSLQTGNTEAFF. CDR3 bases: TGTGCCAGCAGCTTACAGACAGGGAACACTGAAGCTTTCTTT. Based on the CDR3 plus reference TRBV7-2 and TRBJ1-1, the full variable domain is GAGVSQSPSNKVTEKGKDVELRCDPISGHTALYWYRQSLGQGLEFLIYFQGNSAPDKSGLPSDRFSAERTGGSVSTLTIQRTQQEDSAVYLCASSLQTGNTEAFFGQGTRLTVV.

The rearrangement uses TRBV19 and TRBJ1-5, with a possible D match to TRBD1 (6 bases). This CDR3 contains 15 residues. Germline CDR1 is LNHDA and CDR2 is SQIVND (reference sequence). With 3 bases removed from V and 3 bases from J, the gap between germline ends came to 12 bases. In nucleotides, the CDR3 is TGTGCCAGTAGTATGTGGGGACAAATCAATCAGCCCCAGCATTTT. This codes for CASSMWGQINQPQHF. Filled out from reference TRBV19 and TRBJ1-5, the complete variable domain reads DGGITQSPKYLFRKEGQNVTLSCEQNLNHDAMYWYRQDPGQGLRLIYYSQIVNDFQKGDIAEGYSVSREKKESFPLTVTSAQKNPTAFYLCASSMWGQINQPQHFGDGTRLSIL.

The chain is built from TRBV9 and TRBJ2-1, with D hard to call. V was shortened by 6 bases and J by 10 bases, with 17 bases between the two germline ends. The CDR3 loop spans 13 amino acids. Germline V gives CDR1 SGDLS, CDR2 YYNGEE. CDR3 loop: CASTYFGSSEQFF. CDR3 nucleotide sequence: TGTGCCAGCACCTACTTCGGGTCCAGCGAGCAGTTCTTC.

V gene TRBV11-2 combines with J gene TRBJ2-7, with TRBD2 identical over 12 bases. Germline values: CDR1 SGHAT, CDR2 FQNNGV. This CDR3 is 18 amino acids long. Losses at the gene ends were 8 bases for V and 3 bases for J; bases not matched to a gene: 17. Here the CDR3 reads CASGHAGSSGREGYEQYF. The CDR3 DNA reads as TGTGCCAGCGGACACGCGGGGTCTAGCGGGAGGGAGGGCTACGAGCAGTACTTC.

This chain links TRBV2 with TRBJ2-2; the D is unclear. The CDR3 has 16 residues. From germline, CDR1 is SNHLY and CDR2 FYNNEI. V was trimmed by 8 bases and J by 0 bases, leaving 16 bases between them. The CDR3 DNA sequence: TGTGCCAGCCGACGGATCCCGGCGGCGAACACCGGGGAGCTGTTTTTT. Encoded protein: CASRRIPAANTGELFF.

This sequence joins TRBV28 and TRBJ1-5, with D possibly being TRBD1 (6 bases). The CDR3 loop spans 12 amino acids. V was pared by 5 bases and J by 6 bases, with 8 bases between. Germline assignment: CDR1 MDHEN and CDR2 SYDVKM. For the CDR3, the DNA is TGTGCCAGCAGTACAGGGATTCAGCCCCAGCATTTT. Protein sequence: CASSTGIQPQHF.

The chain carries TRBV7-8 and TRBJ2-7; D ambiguous. Trimming left V 1 base short and J 0 bases short, with 4 bases between. CDR1 is SGHVS and CDR2 is FQNEAQ in the germline V gene. There are 13 residues in the CDR3. For the CDR3, the DNA is TGTGCCAGCAGCTTAGGACTCTCCTACGAGCAGTACTTC. Protein sequence: CASSLGLSYEQYF.

The rearrangement joins TRBV7-9 to TRBJ2-1, with D unclear. Per the germline V gene, CDR1 is SEHNR and CDR2 is FQNEAQ (reference sequence). There are 12 residues in the CDR3. Trimming shortened V by 5 bases and J by 10 bases, and 12 bases separated the two germline ends. The CDR3 here is CASSQNEIEQFF. CDR3 coding DNA: TGTGCCAGCAGCCAAAATGAGATAGAGCAGTTCTTC. Full variable domain (outside the CDR3, taken from reference TRBV7-9 and TRBJ2-1): DTGVSQNPRHKITKRGQNVTFRCDPISEHNRLYWYRQTLGQGPEFLTYFQNEAQLEKSRLLSDRFSAERPKGSFSTLEIQRTEQGDSAMYLCASSQNEIEQFFGPGTRLTVL.

This clone was detected only once. The V gene is TRBV4-2, the J gene TRBJ1-4; D not certain. The V end lost 1 base, the J end lost 0 bases, and 12 bases lay between the germline ends. The germline V gene has CDR1 LGHNA and CDR2 YNFKEQ. The CDR3 runs 17 residues. CDR3 protein: CASSQGMTQTTNEKLFF. The CDR3 DNA is TGTGCCAGCAGCCAAGGAATGACACAGACAACTAATGAAAAACTGTTTTTT.

This rearrangement joins TRBV6-5 to TRBJ2-7; D is uncertain. Trimming took off 0 bases at V and 7 bases at J, with 13 bases between the two ends. The CDR3 covers 14 residues. The germline V gene encodes CDR1 MNHEY and CDR2 SVGAGI. This chain's CDR3 is CASSYSAKAEEQYF. DNA for the CDR3: TGTGCCAGCAGTTACTCGGCCAAGGCGGAGGAGCAGTACTTC.

CDR3 nucleotide sequence: TGTGCCTGGAGTACGGGAGCGGGAGGGCGGAATACGCAGTATTTT. Amino acids: CAWSTGAGGRNTQYF. The chain uses TRBV30 and TRBJ2-3; 10 bases are shared with TRBD2. V shed 2 bases and J 7 bases; nucleotides not matched to a gene: 9. The CDR3 spans 15 residues. Per germline, CDR1 GTSNPN and CDR2 SVGIG (reference sequence).

This sequence joins TRBV29-1 and TRBJ1-1; possible D gene TRBD1, 6 bases. With 6 bases removed from V and 10 bases from J, the gap between germline ends came to 15 bases. The CDR3 contains 11 residues. Looked up from germline, CDR1 is SQVTM and CDR2 is ANQGSEA. CDR3 protein: CSVAQQGAAFF. In DNA, the CDR3 is TGCAGCGTCGCCCAACAGGGTGCAGCTTTCTTT.

The V gene is TRBV30, the J gene TRBJ2-5; no clear D. This CDR3 is built from 15 residues. CDR1 is GTSNPN, CDR2 SVGIG, per germline (reference sequence). Trimming shortened V by 3 bases and J by 0 bases, and 14 bases separated the two germline ends. Written as DNA, the CDR3 is TGTGCCTGGAGCCCTCATAACCGGTACCAAGAGACCCAGTACTTC. It translates to CAWSPHNRYQETQYF.

The rearrangement uses TRBV27 and TRBJ2-3; 9 bases align to TRBD2. CDR3 length equals 13 residues. Germline CDR1 MNHEY, CDR2 SMNVEV (reference sequence). Here the CDR3 reads CATAGGPTDTQYF. CDR3 coding DNA: TGTGCAACGGCGGGAGGGCCCACAGATACGCAGTATTTT.

The rearrangement joins TRBV30 to TRBJ2-1; TRBD2 matches 10 bases. J lost 2 bases, V lost 2 bases, and 3 bases had no gene match. The CDR3 spans 15 residues. Germline CDR1 reads GTSNPN; CDR2 reads SVGIG (reference sequence). CDR3 protein: CAWSRTSGAYNEQFF. CDR3 bases: TGTGCCTGGAGTCGGACTAGCGGTGCCTACAATGAGCAGTTCTTC.